Listed here is a single T cell receptor (beta chain). The data were obtained in a study of T cell changes during pregnancy in multiple sclerosis. The repertoire was sequenced with immunoSEQ multiplex PCR; TCRdb's copy has only in-frame clones and lacks some. The sample records 70,000 to 80,000 clones, around 94% being singletons. Trimming left V 0 bases short and J 9 bases short, with 16 bases between. This CDR3 has 16 residues. Germline V CDR1 and CDR2: SGHDT, YYEEEE. This clonotype originated in a female donor with multiple sclerosis, enrolled in a pregnancy study. The J gene is TRBJ1-6, the V gene TRBV5-6, with a possible D match to TRBD1 (6 bases). The sample in question was peripheral blood, obtained in the third trimester of pregnancy. CDR3 region: CASSLESPGVGSPLHF. For the CDR3, the DNA is TGTGCCAGCAGCTTGGAGTCACCAGGGGTGGGTTCACCCCTCCACTTT.